These T cell receptor beta chains were read from a single sample in a study of cytomegalovirus exposure and HLA in healthy donors. Sequencing was performed with immunoSEQ multiplex PCR; in TCRdb, only in-frame clones are kept and a portion is missing. The sample has 140,000 or so clones; over 75% are singletons. Sequences were obtained from PBMCs. These receptors all stem from a middle-aged man in good health and CMV-seronegative. Both conserved end residues are part of each CDR3. The order of the fields is J gene, clone size, D gene, V gene, CDR3 DNA, CDR3 protein. The D gene is left open where the match is weak. Part of the rows lack a size; the others show once, few, many or a class for expanded clones.

j_gene: TRBJ2-1
abundance: NA
d_gene: NA
v_gene: TRBV2
CDR3nt: TGTGCCAGCAGTGATCGGCAGGGTGGGCCTGAGCAGTTCTTC
CDR3aa: CASSDRQGGPEQFF

j_gene: TRBJ2-1
abundance: NA
d_gene: TRBD2
v_gene: TRBV4-1
CDR3nt: TGCGCCAGCAGCCGGCTAGCGGGAGACGCGAATGAGCAGTTCTTC
CDR3aa: CASSRLAGDANEQFF

j_gene: TRBJ2-1
abundance: NA
d_gene: NA
v_gene: TRBV28
CDR3nt: TGTGCCAGCAGTTCGCACTCCGCCTACAATGAGCAGTTCTTC
CDR3aa: CASSSHSAYNEQFF

j_gene: TRBJ2-5
abundance: NA
d_gene: NA
v_gene: TRBV5-4
CDR3nt: TGTGCCAGCAGACTAGATCGGGAGACCCAGTACTTC
CDR3aa: CASRLDRETQYF

j_gene: TRBJ2-3
abundance: NA
d_gene: TRBD2
v_gene: TRBV27
CDR3nt: TGTGCCAGCAGTCGCATTGGGGCGGGGGTAGGGGCAGATACGCAGTATTTT
CDR3aa: CASSRIGAGVGADTQYF

j_gene: TRBJ2-7
abundance: NA
d_gene: NA
v_gene: TRBV5-4
CDR3nt: TGTGCCAGCAGCGCGCGGACAACCCATACCTACGAGCAGTACTTC
CDR3aa: CASSARTTHTYEQYF

j_gene: TRBJ2-3
abundance: NA
d_gene: NA
v_gene: TRBV7-9
CDR3nt: TGTGCCAGCGGCCCACATTGGGATACGCAGTATTTT
CDR3aa: CASGPHWDTQYF

j_gene: TRBJ2-1
abundance: NA
d_gene: NA
v_gene: TRBV7-9
CDR3nt: TGTTCCAGCAGCTTATCTGACAATGAGCAGTTCTTC
CDR3aa: CSSSLSDNEQFF

j_gene: TRBJ2-2
abundance: NA
d_gene: TRBD1
v_gene: TRBV7-6
CDR3nt: TGTGCCAGCAGCTCCTTGACAGGGTCGAACACCGGGGAGCTGTTTTTT
CDR3aa: CASSSLTGSNTGELFF

j_gene: TRBJ2-4
abundance: NA
d_gene: NA
v_gene: TRBV28
CDR3nt: TGTGCCAGCACCCGTCGGGGGGCATTGGGGAAAAACATTCAGTACTTC
CDR3aa: CASTRRGALGKNIQYF

j_gene: TRBJ1-1
abundance: few
d_gene: TRBD1
v_gene: TRBV15
CDR3nt: TGTGCCACCAGCAGACCAACAGGGGGGAACACTGAAGCTTTCTTT
CDR3aa: CATSRPTGGNTEAFF

j_gene: TRBJ1-1
abundance: NA
d_gene: TRBD1
v_gene: TRBV5-1
CDR3nt: TGCGCCAGCAGCTCTCTCGGGACAGGGGACACTGAAGCTTTCTTT
CDR3aa: CASSSLGTGDTEAFF

j_gene: TRBJ2-1
abundance: NA
d_gene: TRBD2
v_gene: TRBV5-1
CDR3nt: TGCGCCAGCAGCTTGGCCCCCGGGACTAGCGGGGGGCCGGTGTACAATGAGCAGTTCTTC
CDR3aa: CASSLAPGTSGGPVYNEQFF

j_gene: TRBJ2-4
abundance: NA
d_gene: NA
v_gene: TRBV2
CDR3nt: TGTCAGGAAATTTCCGTTCAGTACTTC
CDR3aa: CQEISVQYF

j_gene: TRBJ1-2
abundance: NA
d_gene: TRBD1
v_gene: TRBV9
CDR3nt: TGTGCCAGCAGCGTCCAACAGGGGGCTGGTGGCTACACCTTC
CDR3aa: CASSVQQGAGGYTF

j_gene: TRBJ2-7
abundance: NA
d_gene: NA
v_gene: TRBV27
CDR3nt: TGTGCCAGCAGTTTACAGGCAGGGGTGGGGGAGCAGTACTTC
CDR3aa: CASSLQAGVGEQYF

j_gene: TRBJ2-7
abundance: NA
d_gene: TRBD2
v_gene: TRBV12-5
CDR3nt: TGTGCTAGTGGAGTTACTAGCGCGCTCTCCTACGAGCAGTACTTC
CDR3aa: CASGVTSALSYEQYF

j_gene: TRBJ2-7
abundance: NA
d_gene: NA
v_gene: TRBV28
CDR3nt: TGTGCCAGCAGTTTATTCCAGGGGTCCTCCTACGAGCAGTACTTC
CDR3aa: CASSLFQGSSYEQYF

j_gene: TRBJ2-7
abundance: NA
d_gene: TRBD2
v_gene: TRBV10-3
CDR3nt: TGTGCCATCAGTGAGGGACTAGCACCGCTCGAGCAGTACTTC
CDR3aa: CAISEGLAPLEQYF

j_gene: TRBJ2-2
abundance: NA
d_gene: TRBD2
v_gene: TRBV7-6
CDR3nt: TGTGCCAGCAGCCCCCGGCTAGCGGGGAACACCGGGGAGCTGTTTTTT
CDR3aa: CASSPRLAGNTGELFF

j_gene: TRBJ2-4
abundance: NA
d_gene: NA
v_gene: TRBV6-5
CDR3nt: TGTGCCAGCCGAAGGGCATCTGGGAGAAACATTCAGTACTTC
CDR3aa: CASRRASGRNIQYF

j_gene: TRBJ2-2
abundance: NA
d_gene: NA
v_gene: TRBV15
CDR3nt: TGTGCCACCAGCTTCGAATTACCTACGAACACCGGGGAGCTGTTTTTT
CDR3aa: CATSFELPTNTGELFF